This T cell receptor beta chain came from a study of blood T cell repertoires in COVID-19 (TCRdb year 2020). With respect to the entire study: Samples covering the acute and convalescent phases of COVID-19 were provided by collaborators in the United States, Italy and Spain. The prospective study material was composed of cDNA or gDNA derived from T cells, B-cell-depleted T cells, or PBMCs. Subjects who had been exposed to COVID-19, were actively infected with it, or had recovered from it provided the deeply sampled blood TCRbeta repertoires that made up the dataset. The repertoires were made available in a free public database intended to serve as a resource for research on the immune response to SARS-CoV-2. Samples were obtained from the ongoing ImmuneRACE study (first 160 participants) and from about 1,300 subjects provided by 6 global collaborators. A de-identified subject ID, COVID-19 status, age in years and sex were almost always included in the sample metadata. HLA class I and class II types, where available, came from metadata supplied by the sample provider rather than from assay-based typing. Study-level results and caveats: How much clinical and demographic metadata was included differed by source and by participant, and the metadata was provided uncurated.

The immunoSEQ Assay, a bias-controlled multiplex PCR, was used to amplify TCRbeta CDR3 regions from genomic DNA. In the authors' own workflow: The number of nucleated cells in each sample was estimated from the amplification of reference gene primers within the assay. To quantify the absolute abundance of each unique TCRbeta CDR3 rearrangement, sequence reads were collapsed and filtered. For each sample, productive Simpson clonality was calculated as the square root of Simpson's diversity index over productive rearrangements. TCRdb took over this immuneACCESS table, retaining in-frame rearrangements with V and J assigned. Such tables are incomplete; in checked studies, under half of the missing clones stem from an unresolved V gene, and the remainder is unexplained. V, J and clone size are taken as reported in that table, and D and trimming were inferred from the DNA itself. The sample table records over 200,000 clones; more than 80% of these occur just once. The top ten constitute less than 3.5% of the sample.

As for this clone: Its cognate antigen has yet to be identified. No base-level quality is on record; no much larger clone is a single base apart.

At one collaborating source in Seattle, patients were enrolled during active infection and were followed longitudinally through the course of disease. Whole blood was collected in K2EDTA tubes by collaborating institutions according to the institutions' own protocols. For TCRbeta analysis, collaborators shipped samples as frozen whole blood, isolated PBMCs, or DNA extracted from either of those sample types. V gives up 5 bases and J gives up 4 bases, and the segment between their germline ends measures 11 bases. As encoded in the germline V gene, CDR1 is MNHEY while CDR2 is SVGEGT. Its CDR3 holds 13 amino acids, cysteine through phenylalanine. Only the CDR3 DNA stays, 39 bases, in frame from base 1.

The sequenced sample was peripheral blood. The source is a young man with COVID-19, enrolled during active disease. This chain is built from TRBV6-2 or TRBV6-3 and TRBJ1-2; tentative D gene TRBD1, with 6 bases matching. Here is the DNA: TGTGCCAGCAGTGACGGGACAACCTATGGCTACACCTTC. This codes for CASSDGTTYGYTF.